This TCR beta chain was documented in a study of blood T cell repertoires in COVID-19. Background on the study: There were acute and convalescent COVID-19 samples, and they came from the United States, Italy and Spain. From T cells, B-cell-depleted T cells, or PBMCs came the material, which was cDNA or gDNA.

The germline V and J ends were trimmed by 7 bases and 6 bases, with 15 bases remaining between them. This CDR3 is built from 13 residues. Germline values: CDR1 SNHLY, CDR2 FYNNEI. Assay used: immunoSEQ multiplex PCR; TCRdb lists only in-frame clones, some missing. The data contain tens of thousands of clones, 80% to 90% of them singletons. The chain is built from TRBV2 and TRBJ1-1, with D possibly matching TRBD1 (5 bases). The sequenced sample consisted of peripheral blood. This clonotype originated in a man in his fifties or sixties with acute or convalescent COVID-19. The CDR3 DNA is TGTGCCAGCAAGGAGTCGTCGGGGGCTGAAGCTTTCTTT. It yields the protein CASKESSGAEAFF.